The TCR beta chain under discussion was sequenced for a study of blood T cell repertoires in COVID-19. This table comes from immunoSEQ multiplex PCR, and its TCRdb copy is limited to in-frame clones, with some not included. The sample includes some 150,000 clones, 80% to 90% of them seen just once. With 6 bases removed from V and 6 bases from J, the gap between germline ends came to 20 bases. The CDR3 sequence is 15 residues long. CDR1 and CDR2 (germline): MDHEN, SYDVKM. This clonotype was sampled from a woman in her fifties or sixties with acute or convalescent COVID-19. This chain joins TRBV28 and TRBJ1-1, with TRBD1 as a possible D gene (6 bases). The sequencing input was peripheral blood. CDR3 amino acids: CASSGQSYRDAEAFF. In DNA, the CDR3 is TGTGCCAGCAGCGGACAGAGTTATAGGGACGCTGAAGCTTTCTTT.